This T cell receptor (beta chain) was sequenced during a study of T cells in Graves' hyperthyroidism and ophthalmopathy. On the study more broadly: Peripheral blood was taken when the disease was first diagnosed, before any treatment began.

General study findings and limits: A 13 V-J signature model discriminated ophthalmopathy versus stable hyperthyroidism.

Amplified TCR beta CDR3 regions derived from RNA transcripts. First-round RT-PCR targeting the TCR CDR3 was performed with the HTBI primer set. TCRdb called the multiplex PCR reads again in MiXCR, with one record for every CDR3 protein. The sample lists 550,000 to 650,000 distinct CDR3 sequences, 12% to 15% occurring once. The sample holds many counts of this clonotype. Its target is unknown. The CDR3 is 13 residues long. V lost 5 bases to trimming and J lost 2 bases; unmatched junction nucleotides: 4. CDR1 and CDR2 (germline): DFQATT, SNEGSKA (reference sequence). The sequenced material came from blood. The rearrangement joins TRBV20-1 to TRBJ1-1; 8 positions agree with TRBD1. The TCR was taken from a woman aged 40 to 50 with Graves' hyperthyroidism. CDR3 in amino acids: CSADGQGNTEAFF. CDR3 DNA sequence: TGCAGTGCTGATGGACAGGGCAACACTGAAGCTTTCTTT.